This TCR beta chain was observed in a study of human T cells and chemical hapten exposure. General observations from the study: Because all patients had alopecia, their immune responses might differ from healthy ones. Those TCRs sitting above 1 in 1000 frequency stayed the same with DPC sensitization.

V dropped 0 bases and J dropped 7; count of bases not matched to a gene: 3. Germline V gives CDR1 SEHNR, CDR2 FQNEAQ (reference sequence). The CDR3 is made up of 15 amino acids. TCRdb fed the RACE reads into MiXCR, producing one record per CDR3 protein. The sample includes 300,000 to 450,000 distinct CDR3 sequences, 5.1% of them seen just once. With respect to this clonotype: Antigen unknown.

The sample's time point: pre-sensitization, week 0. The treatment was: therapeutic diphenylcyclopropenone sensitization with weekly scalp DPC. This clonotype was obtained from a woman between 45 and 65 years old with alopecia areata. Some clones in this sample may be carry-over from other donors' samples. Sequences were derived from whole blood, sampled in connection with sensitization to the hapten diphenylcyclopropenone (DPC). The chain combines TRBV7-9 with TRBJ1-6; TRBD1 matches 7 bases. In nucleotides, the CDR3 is TGTGCCAGCAGCTTAGCGTCAGGGGGGAATTCACCCCTCCACTTT. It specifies CASSLASGGNSPLHF.